This T cell receptor beta chain was sequenced during a study of blood T cell repertoires in COVID-19. Sequencing used immunoSEQ multiplex PCR; TCRdb keeps in-frame clones, though not all of them. The table lists over 200,000 clones, roughly 87% of them singletons. The trim removed 2 bases at V and 10 bases at J, leaving 9 bases unmatched. The CDR3 contains 15 residues. Germline V lookup: CDR1 SGHVS, CDR2 FQNEAQ. Which cohort a participant joined came from the clinical history participants gave. Donors of Cohort 3 who recovered were those that had two negative PCRs, clearance, or symptom resolution. In its sample, this clone was seen a few times.

Sequencing input: PBMCs or T cells enriched from blood (not recorded which). This receptor was taken from a young man who had recovered from COVID-19. This sequence joins TRBV7-8 and TRBJ2-1, with TRBD2 matching over 9 bases. The CDR3 DNA reads as TGTGCCAGCAGCTTAAATCGCGGGAGGGCCACCGAGCAGTTCTTC. Amino acids: CASSLNRGRATEQFF. The full variable domain, in which reference TRBV7-8 and TRBJ2-1 provide the parts outside the CDR3, is GAGVSQSPRYKVAKRGQDVALRCDPISGHVSLFWYQQALGQGPEFLTYFQNEAQLDKSGLPSDRFFAERPEGSVSTLKIQRTQQEDSAVYLCASSLNRGRATEQFFGPGTRLTVL.